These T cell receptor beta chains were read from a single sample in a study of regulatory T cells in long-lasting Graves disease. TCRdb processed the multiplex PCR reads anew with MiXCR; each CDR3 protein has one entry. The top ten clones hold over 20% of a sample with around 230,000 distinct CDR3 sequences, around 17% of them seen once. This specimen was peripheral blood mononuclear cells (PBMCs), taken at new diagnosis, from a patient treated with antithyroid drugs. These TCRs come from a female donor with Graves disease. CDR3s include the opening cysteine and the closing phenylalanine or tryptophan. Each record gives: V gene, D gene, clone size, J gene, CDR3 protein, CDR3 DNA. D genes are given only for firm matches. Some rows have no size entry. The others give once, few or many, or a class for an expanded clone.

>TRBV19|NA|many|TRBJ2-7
CASSTPSGYEQYF
TGTGCCAGTAGTACGCCCAGCGGCTACGAGCAGTACTTC
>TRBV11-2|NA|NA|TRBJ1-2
CASSLAGGNGYTF
TGTGCCAGCAGCTTAGCGGGGGGCAATGGCTACACCTTC
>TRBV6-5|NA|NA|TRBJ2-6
CASSYGGGNSGANVLTF
TGTGCCAGCAGTTATGGAGGGGGAAACTCTGGGGCCAACGTCCTGACTTTC
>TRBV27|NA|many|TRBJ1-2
CASSPDTAPSNYGYTF
TGTGCCAGCAGTCCGGACACCGCCCCCTCTAACTATGGCTACACCTTC
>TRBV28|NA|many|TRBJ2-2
CASSPDRRNTANTGELFF
TGTGCCAGCAGTCCAGATCGACGGAATACCGCGAACACCGGGGAGCTGTTTTTT
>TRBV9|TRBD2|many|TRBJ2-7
CASRGGTSVPSYEQYF
TGTGCCAGCAGGGGGGGGACTAGCGTCCCTTCCTACGAGCAGTACTTC
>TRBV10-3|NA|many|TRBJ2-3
CAIGEGRTDTQYF
TGTGCCATCGGTGAGGGTAGAACAGATACGCAGTATTTT
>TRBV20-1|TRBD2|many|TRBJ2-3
CSARTSGGDTQYF
TGCAGTGCGAGGACTAGCGGTGGGGATACGCAGTATTTT
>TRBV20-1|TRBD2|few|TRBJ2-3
CSGLAGGPAASTDTQYF
TGCAGTGGGCTAGCGGGAGGTCCCGCCGCTAGCACAGATACGCAGTATTTT
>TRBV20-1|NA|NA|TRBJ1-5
CSARPTGSSNQPQHF
TGCAGTGCTAGACCGACAGGCTCTAGCAATCAGCCCCAGCATTTT
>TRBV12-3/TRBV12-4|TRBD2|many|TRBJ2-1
CASRLAGGNEQFF
TGTGCCAGCCGACTAGCGGGAGGGAATGAGCAGTTCTTC
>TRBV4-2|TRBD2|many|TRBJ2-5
CASSQALREGSETQYF
TGTGCCAGCAGCCAAGCGTTGCGGGAGGGGTCAGAGACCCAGTACTTC
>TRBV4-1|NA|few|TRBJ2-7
CASSQGAGRGSYEQYF
TGCGCCAGCAGCCAAGGGGCAGGGAGAGGCTCCTACGAGCAGTACTTC
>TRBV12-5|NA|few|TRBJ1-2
CASGSFRGFGGYTF
TGTGCTAGTGGTTCCTTTAGGGGGTTTGGTGGCTACACCTTC
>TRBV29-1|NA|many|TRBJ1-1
CSVGVRGLSTEAFF
TGCAGCGTTGGAGTCAGGGGTCTTTCGACTGAAGCTTTCTTT
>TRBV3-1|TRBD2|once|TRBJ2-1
CASSPLAGVAQFF
TGTGCCAGCAGCCCTCTAGCGGGAGTCGCGCAGTTCTTC
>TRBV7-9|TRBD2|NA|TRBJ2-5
CASSPRLAGDQETQYF
TGTGCCAGCAGCCCCCGACTAGCGGGAGACCAAGAGACCCAGTACTTC
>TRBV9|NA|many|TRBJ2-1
CASSVPDSGIDEQFF
TGTGCCAGCAGCGTTCCGGACAGCGGGATCGATGAGCAGTTCTTC
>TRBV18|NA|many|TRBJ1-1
CASSHGMGNTEAFF
TGTGCCAGCTCACACGGGATGGGGAACACTGAAGCTTTCTTT
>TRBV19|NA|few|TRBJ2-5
CTSNKHAEETQYF
TGTACCAGTAACAAACACGCGGAGGAGACCCAGTACTTC
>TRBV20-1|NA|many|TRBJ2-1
CSARDLLGNEQFF
TGCAGTGCTAGAGATCTACTCGGCAATGAGCAGTTCTTC
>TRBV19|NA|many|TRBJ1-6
CASSIAGSSPLHF
TGTGCCAGTAGTATAGCGGGAAGTTCACCCCTCCACTTT
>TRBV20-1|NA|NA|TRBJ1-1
CSAMPGRREAFF
TGCAGTGCGATGCCGGGACGACGCGAAGCTTTCTTT
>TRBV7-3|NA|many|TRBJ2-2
CASSPHGPSNTGELFF
TGTGCCAGCAGCCCTCACGGACCCTCGAACACCGGGGAGCTGTTTTTT
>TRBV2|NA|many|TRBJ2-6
CASGGWSSGANVLTF
TGTGCCAGCGGGGGTTGGAGCTCTGGGGCCAACGTCCTGACTTTC
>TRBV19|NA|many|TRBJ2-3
CASSTGGTDTQYF
TGTGCCAGCAGTACGGGCGGGACAGATACGCAGTATTTT
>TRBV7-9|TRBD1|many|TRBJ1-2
CASSSPRQGDTYGYTF
TGTGCCAGCAGCTCCCCCAGACAGGGGGATACCTATGGCTACACCTTC
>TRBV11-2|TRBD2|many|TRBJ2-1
CASSLVAGGYNEQFF
TGTGCCAGCAGCTTAGTAGCGGGAGGCTACAATGAGCAGTTCTTC
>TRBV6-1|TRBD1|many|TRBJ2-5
CASRTGAETQYF
TGTGCCAGCAGAACAGGGGCGGAGACCCAGTACTTC
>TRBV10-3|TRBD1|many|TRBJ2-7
CAIRTGGVTYEQYF
TGTGCCATCAGAACAGGGGGTGTTACCTACGAGCAGTACTTC
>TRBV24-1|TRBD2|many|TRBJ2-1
CATSDPREGLFSEQFF
TGTGCCACCAGTGACCCCCGGGAGGGCCTCTTCAGTGAGCAGTTCTTC
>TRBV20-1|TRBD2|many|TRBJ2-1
CSAGLAGGRGNEQFF
TGCAGTGCGGGACTAGCGGGAGGGCGGGGCAATGAGCAGTTCTTC
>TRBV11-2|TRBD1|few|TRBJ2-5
CASSSTGGQETQYF
TGTGCCAGCAGCTCCACAGGGGGCCAAGAGACCCAGTACTTC
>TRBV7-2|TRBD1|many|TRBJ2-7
CASSRTIDLGQGSYEQYF
TGTGCCAGCAGCCGCACTATAGACCTGGGACAGGGATCCTACGAGCAGTACTTC
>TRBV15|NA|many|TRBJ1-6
CATSRAGGSPLHF
TGTGCCACCAGCAGGGCGGGAGGTTCACCCCTCCACTTT
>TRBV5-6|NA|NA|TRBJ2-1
CASSLFYEQFF
TGTGCCAGCAGCTTGTTTTATGAGCAGTTCTTC
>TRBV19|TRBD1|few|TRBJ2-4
CASSIGKGQGNIQYF
TGTGCCAGTAGTATAGGGAAGGGACAGGGGAACATTCAGTACTTC
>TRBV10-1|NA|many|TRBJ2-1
CASSESTVGDEQFF
TGCGCCAGCAGTGAGTCTACGGTAGGCGATGAGCAGTTCTTC
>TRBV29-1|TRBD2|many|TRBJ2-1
CSVEIRREGRPDEQFF
TGCAGCGTTGAAATTCGGCGGGAGGGCCGCCCTGATGAGCAGTTCTTC
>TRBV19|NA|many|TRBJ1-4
CASSIDRRGYNEKLFF
TGTGCCAGTAGTATAGATCGTCGCGGATATAATGAAAAACTGTTTTTT
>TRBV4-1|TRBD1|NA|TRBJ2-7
CASSQAGDRAYEQYF
TGCGCCAGCAGCCAAGCTGGGGACAGGGCCTACGAGCAGTACTTC
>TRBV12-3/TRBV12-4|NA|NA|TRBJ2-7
CASSPTGNTYEQYF
TGTGCCAGCAGTCCGACCGGGAACACCTACGAGCAGTACTTC
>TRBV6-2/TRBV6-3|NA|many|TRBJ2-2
CASSYSTDNTGELFF
TGTGCCAGCAGTTACTCGACAGATAACACCGGGGAGCTGTTTTTT
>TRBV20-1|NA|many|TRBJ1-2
CSARREANYGYTF
TGCAGTGCTAGGAGGGAGGCTAACTATGGCTACACCTTC
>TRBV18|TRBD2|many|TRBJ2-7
CASSPVGGSTEQYF
TGTGCCAGCTCACCAGTTGGCGGGAGCACCGAGCAGTACTTC
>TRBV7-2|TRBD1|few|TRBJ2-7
CASSKGQLGYEQYF
TGTGCCAGCAGCAAGGGACAGCTAGGCTACGAGCAGTACTTC
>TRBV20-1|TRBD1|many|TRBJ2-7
CSARDLQGAEQYF
TGCAGTGCTAGAGATTTACAGGGGGCTGAGCAGTACTTC
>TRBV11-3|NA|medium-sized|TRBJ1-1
CASTPRLGDTEAFF
TGTGCCAGCACCCCGAGGTTAGGGGACACTGAAGCTTTCTTT
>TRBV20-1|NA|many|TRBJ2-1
CSARDSGTYNEQFF
TGCAGTGCTAGAGATAGTGGAACCTACAATGAGCAGTTCTTC
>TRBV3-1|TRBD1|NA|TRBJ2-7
CASSQRTGAPYEQYF
TGTGCCAGCAGCCAACGGACAGGGGCCCCCTACGAGCAGTACTTC
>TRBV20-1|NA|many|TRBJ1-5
CSASGQINQPQHF
TGCAGTGCTAGTGGTCAGATCAATCAGCCCCAGCATTTT
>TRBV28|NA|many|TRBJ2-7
CASTSHERRTYEQYF
TGTGCCAGCACAAGTCATGAGAGGAGAACCTACGAGCAGTACTTC
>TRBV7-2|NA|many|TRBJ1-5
CASSSRGDQPQHF
TGTGCCAGCAGCTCCCGGGGGGATCAGCCCCAGCATTTT
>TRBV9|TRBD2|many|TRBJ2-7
CASSPGLSGEQYF
TGTGCCAGCAGCCCGGGACTATCCGGGGAGCAGTACTTC
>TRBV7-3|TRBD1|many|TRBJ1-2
CASSPGGGALLEGYTF
TGTGCCAGCAGCCCAGGGGGGGGGGCGCTTCTTGAGGGCTACACCTTC
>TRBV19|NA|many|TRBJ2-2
CASGLRNTGELFF
TGTGCCAGCGGACTGAGGAACACCGGGGAGCTGTTTTTT
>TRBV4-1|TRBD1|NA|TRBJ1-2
CASSKPGQLKGYTF
TGCGCCAGCAGCAAACCGGGACAGCTAAAGGGCTACACCTTC
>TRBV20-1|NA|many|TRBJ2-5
CSARVDGETQYF
TGCAGTGCTAGAGTGGACGGAGAGACCCAGTACTTC
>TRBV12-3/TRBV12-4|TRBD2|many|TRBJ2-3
CASSLDPGGGTDTQYF
TGTGCCAGCAGTTTAGACCCGGGAGGTGGTACAGATACGCAGTATTTT